This TCR beta chain was retrieved from a study of T cells in narcolepsy. In the study overall: Healthy controls were enrolled alongside patients with narcolepsy type 1 or type 2. Study-level results: Autoreactive clonotypes reportedly recurred in blood of same and different patients, not controls. HCRT-specific and TRIB2-specific autoreactive clonotypes appeared among same-patient CSF and blood CD4+ clonotypes. No autoreactive T cell clone sequences appeared in some memory CD4+ repertoires.

Sequencing used immunoSEQ multiplex PCR; TCRdb keeps in-frame clones, though not all of them. Of roughly 25,000 clones listed, roughly 85% were seen once; the top ten hold about 10%. Comments on this clone: Its antigen is currently unknown.

The specimen was memory (CD45RA-) CD4+ T cells from blood. The source of this sequence is a human donor in good health.

The CDR3: CASSALGTAVYNSPLHF. For the CDR3, the DNA is TGTGCCAGCAGTGCCCTCGGGACAGCAGTTTATAATTCACCCCTCCACTTT. The V call is TRBV6-1, the J call TRBJ1-6; 7 positions agree with TRBD1. This CDR3 comprises 17 residues. Trimming took 4 bases from V and 4 from J; bases not matched to a gene: 10. CDR1 is MNHNS, CDR2 SASEGT, per germline.